Each of the 27 T cell receptor beta chains below was sequenced from the same sample in a study of blood T cell repertoires in COVID-19. Measured with immunoSEQ multiplex PCR; TCRdb has only the in-frame clones, and not every one. This table has about 400,000 clones, around 84% appearing once. The sequenced sample consisted of peripheral blood. The receptors were gathered from a human donor in a cohort sampled during active COVID-19.

This sequence joins TRBV19 and TRBJ1-1; no clear D. Germline V gene data show CDR1 as LNHDA and CDR2 as SQIVND (reference sequence). The ends were cut back, 3 bases at V and 4 bases at J, with 3 bases in the middle. The length of the CDR3 is 11 residues. CDR3 DNA: TGTGCCAGTAGTATGAGCACTGAAGCTTTCTTT. Amino acid sequence: CASSMSTEAFF.

J is TRBJ2-7 and V is TRBV6-5, with D tentatively TRBD1 (6 bases). Germline-derived CDR1 and CDR2 are MNHEY and SVGAGI. The CDR3 is 15 amino acids. Deletions cut 2 bases from V and 0 bases from J, with 11 bases between. CDR3 sequence reads: CASSYDGQTSYEQYF. The CDR3 region has the DNA TGTGCCAGCAGTTACGATGGACAGACCTCCTACGAGCAGTACTTC.

This clone came up a few times. The gene calls are TRBV7-9 and TRBJ2-3, with D unresolved. The V gene's germline CDR1 is SEHNR and CDR2 FQNEAQ (reference sequence). With 5 bases removed from V and 6 bases from J, the gap between germline ends came to 12 bases. The CDR3 totals 13 residues. CDR3 in amino acids: CASSPPVRDTQYF. CDR3 bases: TGTGCCAGCAGCCCCCCGGTCCGGGATACGCAGTATTTT. Together with reference TRBV7-9 and TRBJ2-3, the CDR3 gives the full variable domain: DTGVSQNPRHKITKRGQNVTFRCDPISEHNRLYWYRQTLGQGPEFLTYFQNEAQLEKSRLLSDRFSAERPKGSFSTLEIQRTEQGDSAMYLCASSPPVRDTQYFGPGTRLTVL.

The J gene is TRBJ1-1, the V gene TRBV7-8, with 9 positions matching TRBD1. CDR1 and CDR2 (germline): SGHVS, FQNEAQ. The CDR3 consists of 14 residues. The junction had 6 bases not matched to a gene; V was cut back by 5 bases and J by 5 bases. CDR3 in DNA: TGTGCCAGCAGCCCCTGGACAGGGGTTACTGAAGCTTTCTTT. This codes for CASSPWTGVTEAFF.

The chain joins TRBV19 to TRBJ2-7, with 8 positions matching TRBD1. The germline gives CDR1 LNHDA, CDR2 SQIVND (reference sequence). The CDR3 has 15 residues. V was pared by 3 bases and J by 2 bases, with 6 bases of the junction left unmatched. The DNA of the CDR3 is TGTGCCAGTAGTATGTGGGACAGGAAAACCTACGAGCAGTACTTC. Protein: CASSMWDRKTYEQYF.

This chain uses TRBV10-2 with TRBJ1-1; TRBD1 matches 7 bases. The junction had 2 bases not matched to a gene; V was cut back by 2 bases and J by 2 bases. The germline gives CDR1 WSHSY, CDR2 SAAADI. The CDR3 is made up of 14 amino acids. The CDR3 spells CASSEKGGNTEAFF. CDR3 nucleotide sequence: TGCGCCAGCAGTGAGAAAGGGGGCAACACTGAAGCTTTCTTT.

This chain uses TRBV5-6 with TRBJ2-6, with D perhaps TRBD1 (5 bases). The CDR3 runs 16 residues. CDR1 and CDR2 from the germline V gene are SGHDT and YYEEEE. Trimming shortened V by 4 bases and J by 1 base, and 12 bases separated the two germline ends. In DNA, the CDR3 is TGTGCCAGCAGCGTGATAGGGGTGTCTGGGGCCAACGTCCTGACTTTC. Translation: CASSVIGVSGANVLTF.

J is TRBJ2-2 and V is TRBV5-8; maybe TRBD2 (5 bases). V lost 2 bases and J lost 4, with 12 bases in between. Germline V CDR1 and CDR2: SGHTS, YDEGEE. CDR3 length: 15 amino acids. Here the CDR3 reads CASSLEADLTGELFF. The DNA for the CDR3 is TGTGCCAGCAGCTTAGAAGCGGACCTCACCGGGGAGCTGTTTTTT. Supplemented by reference TRBV5-8 and TRBJ2-2, the full variable domain reads EAGVTQSPTHLIKTRGQQATLRCSPISGHTSVYWYQQALGLGLQFLLWYDEGEERNRGNFPPRFSGRQFPNYSSELNVNALELEDSALYLCASSLEADLTGELFFGEGSRLTVL.

The chain links TRBV7-3 to TRBJ2-7; D possibly corresponds to TRBD1 (6 bases). Trimming left V 1 base short and J 4 bases short, with 14 bases between. The CDR3 has 15 amino acids. Germline CDR1 and CDR2: SGHTA and FQGTGA. The CDR3 bases are TGTGCCAGCAGCTTAAGCGGACAGAGCTCATACGAGCAGTACTTC. Amino acid sequence: CASSLSGQSSYEQYF. The variable domain in full, with the rest retrieved from reference TRBV7-3 and TRBJ2-7, is GAGVSQTPSNKVTEKGKYVELRCDPISGHTALYWYRQSLGQGPEFLIYFQGTGAADDSGLPNDRFFAVRPEGSVSTLKIQRTERGDSAVYLCASSLSGQSSYEQYFGPGTRLTVT.

The chain joins TRBV5-1 to TRBJ1-5; D ambiguous. CDR1 and CDR2 from the germline V gene are SGHRS and YFSETQ. This CDR3 is 15 amino acids long. V shed 0 bases and J shed 3 bases, with 10 bases lying between them. The CDR3 reads CASSLDDTHNQPQHF. The CDR3 DNA sequence: TGCGCCAGCAGCTTGGACGACACTCACAATCAGCCCCAGCATTTT.

This chain connects TRBV5-1 to TRBJ2-7; tentatively, D is TRBD2 (6 bases). The CDR3 is made up of 12 amino acids. Germline-derived CDR1 and CDR2 are SGHRS and YFSETQ. The V end lost 2 bases, the J end lost 5 bases, and 8 bases lay between the germline ends. The chain's CDR3 is CASSFGGDEQYF. DNA of the CDR3: TGCGCCAGCAGCTTCGGAGGGGACGAGCAGTACTTC.

V is TRBV3-1 (or the pseudogene TRBV3-2) and J is TRBJ2-1; possible D gene TRBD2, 6 bases. The V gene's germline CDR1 is LGHDT and CDR2 YNNKEL (reference sequence). CDR3 length equals 15 residues. V lost 0 bases and J 8 bases, leaving 14 bases between the germline ends. CDR3 loop: CASSQDGWDLYEQFF. DNA of the CDR3: TGTGCCAGCAGCCAAGACGGCTGGGACTTGTATGAGCAGTTCTTC.

Concerning this clone itself: At the DNA level, this CDR3 is encoded by other sequences in the same sample as well. The chain combines TRBV3-1 (or the pseudogene TRBV3-2) with TRBJ1-4; 9 bases fit TRBD1. Germline V gene sequence: CDR1 LGHDT, CDR2 YNNKEL (reference sequence). Germline trimming cut 4 bases from V and 8 bases from J; bases unmatched to any gene: 5. The CDR3 length is 14 residues. Here the CDR3 DNA reads TGTGCCAGCAGCCCCCGGGACAGGGACGAAAAACTGTTTTTT. Translated: CASSPRDRDEKLFF.

This clone was counted a few times. The chain carries TRBV19 and TRBJ1-5; D remains unclear. V was pared by 4 bases and J by 0 bases, with 7 bases between. The CDR3 contains 14 residues. Germline V lookup: CDR1 LNHDA, CDR2 SQIVND (reference sequence). The CDR3 bases are TGTGCCAGTAGTAGAGCAGGTAGCAATCAGCCCCAGCATTTT. Protein sequence: CASSRAGSNQPQHF.

This chain joins TRBV2 and TRBJ1-4, with D possibly matching TRBD1 (6 bases). This CDR3 is built from 17 residues. CDR1 and CDR2 (germline): SNHLY, FYNNEI. The V gene lost 7 bases and the J gene lost 1 base, with 19 bases spanning the gap. The CDR3 here is CASKYRRQGGTNEKLFF. Here the CDR3 DNA reads TGTGCCAGCAAATACAGGAGGCAAGGGGGAACTAATGAAAAACTGTTTTTT.

At least ten counts were recorded for this clone. V gene TRBV11-2 combines with J gene TRBJ1-2; TRBD1 matches at 7 bases. The CDR3 has 15 residues. The germline V gene encodes CDR1 SGHAT and CDR2 FQNNGV. With V trimmed by 5 bases and J by 0 bases, 6 bases remained unmatched. For the CDR3, the DNA is TGTGCCAGCAGCCCGGGGACAGATACTAACTATGGCTACACCTTC. This gives the protein CASSPGTDTNYGYTF.

The sample holds one count of this clone. The chain has TRBV20-1 and TRBJ2-4; D gene uncertain. Germline CDR1 reads DFQATT; CDR2 reads SNEGSKA (reference sequence). The V gene lost 3 bases and the J gene lost 0 bases, with 9 bases spanning the gap. This CDR3 has 14 residues. CDR3 nucleotide sequence: TGCAGTGCTAGTGGCGGTCTAGCCAAAAACATTCAGTACTTC. Its translation is CSASGGLAKNIQYF.

This chain uses TRBV6-5 with TRBJ2-3, with 8 nucleotides matching TRBD1. The J segment lost 4 bases and the V segment lost 5 bases, leaving 2 bases of the junction unmatched. Germline assignment: CDR1 MNHEY and CDR2 SVGAGI. The CDR3 has 13 residues. The CDR3 sequence: CASSNRGADTQYF. As DNA, the CDR3 is TGTGCCAGCAGTAACAGGGGGGCAGATACGCAGTATTTT.

The V gene is TRBV4-1, the J gene TRBJ1-4; a weak D match, TRBD1 (6 bases). V dropped 4 bases and J dropped 8 bases, with 17 bases sitting between them. CDR1 MGHRA and CDR2 YSYEKL come from the germline V gene. The CDR3 contains 15 residues. CDR3 coding DNA: TGCGCCAGCAGCCTGAACACAGGGTATGGGGAAAAACTGTTTTTT. Protein product: CASSLNTGYGEKLFF.

This chain uses TRBV18 with TRBJ1-1; 12 positions match TRBD1. CDR1 is KGHSH, CDR2 LQKENI, per germline. V lost 6 bases to trimming and J lost 5 bases; unmatched junction nucleotides: 10. The CDR3 loop spans 16 amino acids. The CDR3 nucleotides read TGTGCCAGCTCCGCGGGGACAGGGGGCGTTGGAACTGAAGCTTTCTTT. Amino acid sequence: CASSAGTGGVGTEAFF.

V and J are TRBV28 and TRBJ2-7, with TRBD2 identical over 10 bases. Germline V CDR1 and CDR2: MDHEN, SYDVKM. Trimming removed 4 bases from V and 2 bases from J; junction bases left unmatched: 5. This CDR3 region has 15 residues. CDR3 residues: CASSSGLALTYEQYF. CDR3 bases: TGTGCCAGCAGTTCGGGACTAGCGTTGACCTACGAGCAGTACTTC. Supplemented by reference TRBV28 and TRBJ2-7, the full variable domain reads DVKVTQSSRYLVKRTGEKVFLECVQDMDHENMFWYRQDPGLGLRLIYFSYDVKMKEKGDIPEGYSVSREKKERFSLILESASTNQTSMYLCASSSGLALTYEQYFGPGTRLTVT.

The chain is built from TRBV19 and TRBJ2-7, with a tentative D call TRBD2 (6 bases). This CDR3 has 14 amino acids. V lost 1 base and J 4 bases, leaving 11 bases between the germline ends. The germline V gene encodes CDR1 LNHDA and CDR2 SQIVND (reference sequence). The CDR3 sequence is CASSIGGIVYEQYF. For the CDR3, the DNA is TGTGCCAGTAGTATAGGCGGGATTGTGTACGAGCAGTACTTC.

The rearrangement uses TRBV11-2 and TRBJ1-1, with D uncertain. Germline CDR1 reads SGHAT; CDR2 reads FQNNGV. The ends were cut back, 5 bases at V and 2 bases at J, with 9 bases in the middle. The CDR3 covers 13 residues. CDR3 DNA: TGTGCCAGCAGCCAACGAGCAAACACTGAAGCTTTCTTT. It translates to CASSQRANTEAFF.

The rearrangement uses TRBV2 and TRBJ1-1; 10 positions match TRBD1. Trimming at V came to 3 bases and at J to 3 bases, leaving 10 bases not matched to a gene. Germline V gene data show CDR1 as SNHLY and CDR2 as FYNNEI. CDR3 length: 17 amino acids. CDR3 nucleotide sequence: TGTGCCAGCAGTGAGACCGGGACAGGGGTGTCGGACACTGAAGCTTTCTTT. Its protein product is CASSETGTGVSDTEAFF. Full variable domain (outside the CDR3, taken from reference TRBV2 and TRBJ1-1): EPEVTQTPSHQVTQMGQEVILRCVPISNHLYFYWYRQILGQKVEFLVSFYNNEISEKSEIFDDQFSVERPDGSNFTLKIRSTKLEDSAMYFCASSETGTGVSDTEAFFGQGTRLTVV.

The V call is TRBV3-1 (or the pseudogene TRBV3-2), the J call TRBJ2-1, with a weak D call TRBD2 (5 bases). The CDR3 consists of 17 residues. V was trimmed by 3 bases and J by 0 bases, leaving 15 bases between them. Germline V gene data show CDR1 as LGHDT and CDR2 as YNNKEL (reference sequence). CDR3 sequence (DNA): TGTGCCAGCAGCCAGGCCCCGGCGGACTCCTCCTACAATGAGCAGTTCTTC. Residues: CASSQAPADSSYNEQFF.

Comment on this clone: The germline gene is not matched at one end of the junction; a read error may be the cause. This chain uses TRBV19 with TRBJ1-1, with D hard to call. This CDR3 comprises 13 residues. CDR1 is LNHDA, CDR2 SQIVND, per germline (reference sequence). The CDR3, as DNA: TGTGCCAGTAGTATCCAGGCGAACACGGAAGCTTTCTTT. This sequence encodes CASSIQANTEAFF.

The chain has TRBV4-1 and TRBJ2-1, with TRBD1 matching 7 bases. This CDR3 is 14 amino acids long. Germline V lookup: CDR1 MGHRA, CDR2 YSYEKL. The J segment lost 8 bases and the V segment lost 2 bases, leaving 6 bases of the junction unmatched. DNA for the CDR3: TGCGCCAGCAGCCAACCTCGACAGGGTGATGAGCAGTTCTTC. Amino acid sequence: CASSQPRQGDEQFF.